This T cell receptor beta chain was sequenced in a study of shared clonotypes between healthy human individuals. The study, taken as a whole, reports: Shared clonotypes: approximately 5.3% naive CD4, roughly 3.5% naive CD8, around 2.2% memory CD4, 0.4% memory CD8.

Assay: immunoSEQ multiplex PCR; the TCRdb copy retains only in-frame clones and omits some. The repertoire holds millions of clones, with around nine tenths as singletons. Those who donated, Caucasian adults without exception, all lived in Nashville, Tennessee. V shed 2 bases and J 3 bases; nucleotides not matched to a gene: 7. The germline gives CDR1 SGHRS, CDR2 YFSETQ. This CDR3 region has 16 residues. In the case of this clone: Its target is unknown.

The clonotype was recovered from a man between 18 and 35 years old in good health. Material: naive CD4+ T cells sorted from blood. Sample subset: CD45RA+ positively selected. The chain couples TRBV5-1 to TRBJ1-1; 10 bases are shared with TRBD1. The CDR3 reads CASSFTGQGLHTEAFF. CDR3 in DNA: TGCGCCAGCAGCTTCACGGGACAGGGGTTGCACACTGAAGCTTTCTTT.